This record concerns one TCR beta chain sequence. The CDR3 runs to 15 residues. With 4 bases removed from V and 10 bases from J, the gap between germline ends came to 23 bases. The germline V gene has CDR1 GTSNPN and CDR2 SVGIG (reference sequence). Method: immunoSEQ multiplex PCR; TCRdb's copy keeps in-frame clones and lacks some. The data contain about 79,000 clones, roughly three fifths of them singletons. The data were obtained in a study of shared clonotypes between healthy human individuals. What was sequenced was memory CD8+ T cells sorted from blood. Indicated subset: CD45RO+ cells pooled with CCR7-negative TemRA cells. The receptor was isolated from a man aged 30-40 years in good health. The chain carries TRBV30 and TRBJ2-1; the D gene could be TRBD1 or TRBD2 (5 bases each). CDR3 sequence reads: CAWILGPSGFGEQFF. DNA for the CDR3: TGTGCCTGGATTCTGGGACCTAGTGGATTCGGGGAGCAGTTCTTC. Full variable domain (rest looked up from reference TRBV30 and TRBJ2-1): SQTIHQWPATLVQPVGSPLSLECTVEGTSNPNLYWYRQAAGRGLQLLFYSVGIGQISSEVPQNLSASRPQDRQFILSSKKLLLSDSGFYLCAWILGPSGFGEQFFGPGTRLTVL.